Shown below are 23 T cell receptor beta chains from a single sample sequenced in a study of a mutant IDH1 vaccine in newly diagnosed glioma. TCRdb's copy holds only in-frame clones and misses some; the assay was immunoSEQ multiplex PCR. Found here are 35,000 to 45,000 clones, more than 85% of them singletons; the top ten hold around 2.8%. Time point described: week 5, during vaccination. Mutant IDH1 20-mer peptide, at 300 ug, made up each vaccine dose, with topical imiquimod. Antigens for these TCRs are unknown. This specimen was PBMCs, taken from a glioma patient whose treatment included an IDH1 peptide vaccine. All receptors come from a middle-aged man with glioma.

This chain uses TRBV5-6 with TRBJ2-4, with TRBD1 matching over 11 bases. After removal of 0 bases from V and 2 bases from J, the junction contained 4 bases not matched to a gene. Germline V gives CDR1 SGHDT, CDR2 YYEEEE. This CDR3 has 17 amino acids. CDR3 DNA: TGTGCCAGCAGCTTGGCCGGGACAGGGGGGTCCAAAAACATTCAGTACTTC. Translated: CASSLAGTGGSKNIQYF. The full variable domain, completed using reference TRBV5-6 and TRBJ2-4, is DAGVTQSPTHLIKTRGQQVTLRCSPKSGHDTVSWYQQALGQGPQFIFQYYEEEERQRGNFPDRFSGHQFPNYSSELNVNALLLGDSALYLCASSLAGTGGSKNIQYFGAGTRLSVL.

This chain uses TRBV5-4 with TRBJ2-6, with 8 bases matching TRBD1. The length of the CDR3 is 14 residues. Germline assignment: CDR1 SGHNT and CDR2 YYREEE (reference sequence). J was trimmed by 2 bases and V by 6 bases; bases with no gene match: 1. This CDR3 reads CASKTGAGANVLTF. The CDR3, as DNA: TGTGCCAGCAAGACAGGGGCTGGGGCCAACGTCCTGACTTTC.

The chain joins TRBV20-1 to TRBJ2-7; D unresolved. The CDR3 is made up of 11 amino acids. Germline V lookup: CDR1 DFQATT, CDR2 SNEGSKA (reference sequence). V lost 1 base and J 6 bases, leaving 7 bases between the germline ends. CDR3 sequence: CSARVASEQYF. In DNA, the CDR3 is TGCAGTGCTAGAGTTGCTTCCGAGCAGTACTTC.

V and J are TRBV27 and TRBJ2-3; D not certain. The CDR3 has 16 residues. The ends were cut back, 3 bases at V and 5 bases at J, with 18 bases in the middle. Germline CDR1 reads MNHEY; CDR2 reads SMNVEV (reference sequence). CDR3: CASSFLPNVGRDTQYF. DNA for the CDR3: TGTGCCAGCAGTTTTCTCCCTAACGTAGGAAGAGATACGCAGTATTTT.

The V call is TRBV6-1, the J call TRBJ1-5; TRBD1 matches 11 bases. The CDR3 runs 16 residues. V shed 4 bases and J 4 bases; nucleotides not matched to a gene: 6. Germline values: CDR1 MNHNS, CDR2 SASEGT. CDR3 amino acids: CASSVGTGGGNQPQHF. The CDR3 DNA is TGTGCCAGCAGTGTGGGGACAGGGGGGGGAAATCAGCCCCAGCATTTT.

J is TRBJ2-7 and V is TRBV18; 10 bases are shared with TRBD1. CDR1 and CDR2 from the germline V gene are KGHSH and LQKENI. This CDR3 is 16 amino acids long. Trimming at V came to 3 bases and at J to 3 bases, leaving 8 bases not matched to a gene. The CDR3 here is CASSPAGTGALYEQYF. CDR3 nucleotide sequence: TGTGCCAGCTCACCTGCCGGGACAGGGGCTCTCTACGAGCAGTACTTC. Based on the CDR3 plus reference TRBV18 and TRBJ2-7, the full variable domain is NAGVMQNPRHLVRRRGQEARLRCSPMKGHSHVYWYRQLPEEGLKFMVYLQKENIIDESGMPKERFSAEFPKEGPSILRIQQVVRGDSAAYFCASSPAGTGALYEQYFGPGTRLTVT.

The chain carries TRBV7-9 and TRBJ1-1, with D perhaps matching TRBD1 (5 bases). The CDR3 consists of 15 residues. Trimming left V 2 bases short and J 6 bases short, with 16 bases between. The germline V gene encodes CDR1 SEHNR and CDR2 FQNEAQ (reference sequence). CDR3: CASSLTMGQGPEAFF. CDR3 DNA sequence: TGTGCCAGCAGCTTAACGATGGGCCAGGGACCTGAAGCTTTCTTT. The full variable domain, rest sourced from reference TRBV7-9 and TRBJ1-1, is DTGVSQNPRHKITKRGQNVTFRCDPISEHNRLYWYRQTLGQGPEFLTYFQNEAQLEKSRLLSDRFSAERPKGSFSTLEIQRTEQGDSAMYLCASSLTMGQGPEAFFGQGTRLTVV.

V is TRBV18 and J is TRBJ2-4; 9 nucleotides match TRBD1. The CDR3 has 16 amino acids. The trim removed 4 bases at V and 0 bases at J, leaving 4 bases unmatched. In germline, CDR1 is KGHSH, CDR2 LQKENI. The DNA for the CDR3 is TGTGCCAGCTCACTACCGGGACAGGGAGCCAAAAACATTCAGTACTTC. Its protein is CASSLPGQGAKNIQYF. Filled out from reference TRBV18 and TRBJ2-4, the complete variable domain reads NAGVMQNPRHLVRRRGQEARLRCSPMKGHSHVYWYRQLPEEGLKFMVYLQKENIIDESGMPKERFSAEFPKEGPSILRIQQVVRGDSAAYFCASSLPGQGAKNIQYFGAGTRLSVL.

The chain recombines TRBV6-5 with TRBJ1-6; D ambiguous. The CDR3 spans 13 residues. Germline loops: CDR1 MNHEY, CDR2 SVGAGI. Trimming cost V 0 bases and J 7 bases, with 4 bases left between them. CDR3 sequence: CASSYSENSPLHF. Here the CDR3 DNA reads TGTGCCAGCAGTTACTCGGAAAATTCACCCCTCCACTTT.

The chain has TRBV29-1 and TRBJ2-1; D not resolved. The germline V gene encodes CDR1 SQVTM and CDR2 ANQGSEA. Trimming removed 4 bases at V and 0 bases at J, with 7 bases between. This CDR3 spans 13 amino acids. The CDR3 here is CSVVQFSYNEQFF. The CDR3 coding sequence is TGCAGCGTTGTACAGTTCTCCTACAATGAGCAGTTCTTC.

The chain is built from TRBV4-2 and TRBJ2-7; either TRBD1 or TRBD2 may supply D (5 bases each). The V gene lost 0 bases and the J gene lost 7 bases, with 19 bases spanning the gap. This CDR3 contains 16 residues. Germline V gene lookup returns CDR1 LGHNA and CDR2 YNFKEQ. DNA of the CDR3: TGTGCCAGCAGCCAAGATGTCAGGGACCCATGGGGAGAGCAGTACTTC. It codes for CASSQDVRDPWGEQYF.

The CDR3 reads CASREFKVAGGQETQYF. Here the CDR3 DNA reads TGTGCCAGCAGGGAGTTTAAGGTAGCGGGGGGCCAAGAGACCCAGTACTTC. This rearrangement joins TRBV2 to TRBJ2-5, with 10 bases aligning to TRBD2. The trim removed 6 bases at V and 1 base at J, leaving 11 bases unmatched. Germline CDR1 reads SNHLY; CDR2 reads FYNNEI. The CDR3 is made up of 17 amino acids.

CDR3 in amino acids: CASSGTYQETQYF. CDR3 coding DNA: TGTGCCAGTAGTGGTACCTATCAAGAGACCCAGTACTTC. This sequence joins TRBV19 and TRBJ2-5, with D uncertain. The CDR3 is made up of 13 amino acids. The ends were cut back, 5 bases at V and 2 bases at J, with 9 bases in the middle. In germline, CDR1 is LNHDA, CDR2 SQIVND (reference sequence).

The chain employs TRBV30 and TRBJ2-3, with TRBD1 matching over 10 bases. Germline CDR1 GTSNPN, CDR2 SVGIG (reference sequence). The V segment lost 0 bases and the J segment 1 base; nucleotides outside the gene matches: 1. The CDR3 has 15 residues. The CDR3: CAWSVGTGGTDTQYF. In DNA form, the CDR3 reads TGTGCCTGGAGTGTCGGGACAGGGGGCACAGATACGCAGTATTTT.

The chain couples TRBV6-1 to TRBJ1-3; D is perhaps TRBD1 (5 bases). Germline loops: CDR1 MNHNS, CDR2 SASEGT. The V end lost 5 bases, the J end lost 0 bases, and 11 bases lay between the germline ends. The CDR3 extends over 15 amino acids. The DNA of the CDR3 is TGTGCCAGCAGTAACAGGTTAAGCTCTGGAAACACCATATATTTT. Residues: CASSNRLSSGNTIYF.

J is TRBJ1-2 and V is TRBV5-8; D ambiguous. The CDR3 is 14 residues long. Germline lookup yields CDR1 SGHTS and CDR2 YDEGEE. Trimming removed 3 bases at V and 8 bases at J, with 17 bases between. The CDR3 region is CASSSRSQTRGYTF. In DNA, the CDR3 is TGTGCCAGCAGCTCGCGTAGTCAAACGAGGGGCTACACCTTC.

This chain connects TRBV18 to TRBJ2-4; D not resolved. V gave up 0 bases and J gave up 15 bases, with 12 bases separating them. Germline CDR1 KGHSH, CDR2 LQKENI. The CDR3 has 12 residues. The CDR3 DNA sequence: TGTGCCAGCTCACCACCGGGTGGCAACGCGTACTTC. Protein sequence: CASSPPGGNAYF.

The genes are TRBV29-1 and TRBJ2-7; possible D gene TRBD1, 5 bases. Germline CDR1 reads SQVTM; CDR2 reads ANQGSEA. The CDR3 has 13 amino acids. The V end lost 5 bases, the J end lost 2 bases, and 13 bases lay between the germline ends. The CDR3 DNA reads TGCAGCGTTTTGGTGGACAAAGCCTACGAGCAGTACTTC. Translating gives CSVLVDKAYEQYF.

The rearrangement links TRBV2 to TRBJ1-2; D unresolved. This CDR3 region has 13 residues. In germline, CDR1 is SNHLY, CDR2 FYNNEI. V lost 8 bases, J lost 0 bases, and 10 bases lay in between. CDR3 protein: CASVVEANYGYTF. CDR3 sequence (DNA): TGTGCCAGCGTCGTGGAGGCTAACTATGGCTACACCTTC.

The chain is built from TRBV28 and TRBJ2-7, with D unresolved. Deletions cut 7 bases from V and 2 bases from J, with 9 bases between. Germline CDR1 is MDHEN and CDR2 is SYDVKM. The CDR3 length is 12 residues. Written as DNA, the CDR3 is TGTGCCAGCACCCGAGCTCCCTACGAGCAGTACTTC. Protein sequence: CASTRAPYEQYF.

This clone has a single count. This chain links TRBV13 with TRBJ2-7; 10 bases are shared with TRBD1. The V segment lost 5 bases and the J segment 2 bases; nucleotides outside the gene matches: 6. This CDR3 contains 15 residues. Germline CDR1 is PRHDT and CDR2 is FYEKMQ (reference sequence). CDR3 bases: TGTGCCAGCAGCCTTGGGACAGGGGTGACCTACGAGCAGTACTTC. Its protein product is CASSLGTGVTYEQYF.

The DNA of the CDR3 is TGCGCCAGCAGCCAAGTGGGGGGGCAAGGAAACACCATATATTTT. It yields the protein CASSQVGGQGNTIYF. This chain connects TRBV4-3 to TRBJ1-3; perhaps TRBD1 as D (6 bases). In germline, CDR1 is LGHNA, CDR2 YSLEER. This CDR3 comprises 15 residues. V lost 1 base, J lost 4 bases, and 11 bases lay in between.

The chain uses TRBV27 and TRBJ2-7; tentatively, D is TRBD1 (5 bases). Germline V gene sequence: CDR1 MNHEY, CDR2 SMNVEV (reference sequence). Trimming cost V 3 bases and J 0 bases, with 9 bases left between them. The CDR3 runs to 14 residues. The CDR3 region has the DNA TGTGCCAGCAGTTTGGGTGACAGCTCCTACGAGCAGTACTTC. This gives the protein CASSLGDSSYEQYF.